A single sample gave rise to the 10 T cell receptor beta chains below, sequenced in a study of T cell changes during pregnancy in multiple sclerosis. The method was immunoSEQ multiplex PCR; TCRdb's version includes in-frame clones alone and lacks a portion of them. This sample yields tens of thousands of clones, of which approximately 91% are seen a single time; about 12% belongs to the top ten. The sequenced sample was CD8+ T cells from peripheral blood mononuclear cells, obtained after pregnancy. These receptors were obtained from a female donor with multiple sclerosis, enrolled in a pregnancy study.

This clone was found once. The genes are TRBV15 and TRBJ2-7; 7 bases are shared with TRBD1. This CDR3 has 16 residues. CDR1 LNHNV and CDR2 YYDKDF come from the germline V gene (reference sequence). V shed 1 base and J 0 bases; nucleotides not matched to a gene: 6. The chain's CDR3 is CATSRGRQGPSYEQYF. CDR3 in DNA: TGTGCCACCAGCAGAGGCCGACAGGGACCCTCCTACGAGCAGTACTTC.

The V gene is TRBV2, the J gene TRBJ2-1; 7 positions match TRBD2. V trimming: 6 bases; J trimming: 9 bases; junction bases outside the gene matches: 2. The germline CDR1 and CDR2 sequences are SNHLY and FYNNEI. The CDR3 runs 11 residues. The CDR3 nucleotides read TGTGCCAGCAGGTCGGGAGGTGAGCAGTTCTTC. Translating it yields CASRSGGEQFF.

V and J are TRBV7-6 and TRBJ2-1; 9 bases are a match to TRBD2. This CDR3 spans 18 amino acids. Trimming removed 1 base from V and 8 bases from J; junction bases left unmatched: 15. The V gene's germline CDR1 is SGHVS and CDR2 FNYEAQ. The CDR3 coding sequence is TGTGCCAGCAGCTTAGATATCCCCTTAGCGGGAGTTGGCGATGAGCAGTTCTTC. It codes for CASSLDIPLAGVGDEQFF.

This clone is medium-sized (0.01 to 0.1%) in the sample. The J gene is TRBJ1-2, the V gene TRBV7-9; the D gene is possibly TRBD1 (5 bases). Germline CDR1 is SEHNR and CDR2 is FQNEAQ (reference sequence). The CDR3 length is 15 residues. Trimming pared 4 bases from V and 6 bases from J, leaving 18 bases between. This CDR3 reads CASSSGGGDPHGYTF. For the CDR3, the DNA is TGTGCCAGCAGCTCCGGCGGGGGGGACCCCCATGGCTACACCTTC.

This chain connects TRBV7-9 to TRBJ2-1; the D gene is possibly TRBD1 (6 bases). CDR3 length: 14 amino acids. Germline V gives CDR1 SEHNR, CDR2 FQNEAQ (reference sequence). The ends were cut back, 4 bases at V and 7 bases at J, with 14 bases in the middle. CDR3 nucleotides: TGTGCCAGCAGCTCAGGGACATTGGAGAATGAGCAGTTCTTC. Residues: CASSSGTLENEQFF.

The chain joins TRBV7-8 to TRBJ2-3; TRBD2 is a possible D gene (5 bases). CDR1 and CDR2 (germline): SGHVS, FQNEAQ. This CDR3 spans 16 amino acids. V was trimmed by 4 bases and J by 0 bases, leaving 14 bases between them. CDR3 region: CASSSLRTGSTDTQYF. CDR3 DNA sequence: TGTGCCAGCAGCTCACTTAGGACGGGAAGCACAGATACGCAGTATTTT. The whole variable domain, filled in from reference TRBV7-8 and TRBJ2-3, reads GAGVSQSPRYKVAKRGQDVALRCDPISGHVSLFWYQQALGQGPEFLTYFQNEAQLDKSGLPSDRFFAERPEGSVSTLKIQRTQQEDSAVYLCASSSLRTGSTDTQYFGPGTRLTVL.

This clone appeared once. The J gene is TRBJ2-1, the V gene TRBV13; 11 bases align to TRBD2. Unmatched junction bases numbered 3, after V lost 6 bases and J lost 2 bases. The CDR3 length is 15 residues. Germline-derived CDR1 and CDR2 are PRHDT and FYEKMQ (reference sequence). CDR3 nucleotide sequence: TGTGCCAGCAGACCACTAGCGGGAGCCTACAATGAGCAGTTCTTC. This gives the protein CASRPLAGAYNEQFF.

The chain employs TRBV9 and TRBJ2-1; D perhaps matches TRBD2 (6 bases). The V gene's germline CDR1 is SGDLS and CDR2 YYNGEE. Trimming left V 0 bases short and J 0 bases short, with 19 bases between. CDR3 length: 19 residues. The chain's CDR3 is CASSVDGGVGESSYNEQFF. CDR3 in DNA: TGTGCCAGCAGCGTAGATGGAGGGGTGGGGGAGAGCTCCTACAATGAGCAGTTCTTC.

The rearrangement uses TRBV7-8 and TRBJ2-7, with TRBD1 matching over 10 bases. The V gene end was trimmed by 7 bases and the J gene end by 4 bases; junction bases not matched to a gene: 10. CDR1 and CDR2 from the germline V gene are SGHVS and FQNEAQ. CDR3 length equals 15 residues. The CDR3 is CASKPSGTGEYEQYF. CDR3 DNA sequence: TGTGCCAGCAAACCCTCCGGGACAGGGGAATACGAGCAGTACTTC.

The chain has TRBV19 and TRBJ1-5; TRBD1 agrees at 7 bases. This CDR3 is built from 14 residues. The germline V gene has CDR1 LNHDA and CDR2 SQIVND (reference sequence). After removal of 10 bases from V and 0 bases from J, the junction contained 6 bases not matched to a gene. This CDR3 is CATRTGFSNQPQHF. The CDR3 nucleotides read TGTGCCACCCGGACAGGCTTTAGCAATCAGCCCCAGCATTTT.